These 12 T cell receptor beta chains were sequenced from one sample in a study of blood T cell repertoires in COVID-19. TCRdb's table, derived via immunoSEQ multiplex PCR, lists solely in-frame clones and lacks some. The sample lists approximately 46,000 clones; 65% to 90% were seen once. Sequenced input: peripheral blood. These TCRs come from a woman older than 75 with COVID-19, enrolled during active disease.

This clone appeared once. This rearrangement joins TRBV27 to TRBJ2-2; TRBD2 agrees at 10 bases. The CDR3 is made up of 14 amino acids. V shed 6 bases and J 7 bases; nucleotides not matched to a gene: 5. The germline gives CDR1 MNHEY, CDR2 SMNVEV (reference sequence). Here the CDR3 DNA reads TGTGCCAGCAGAAGGACTAGCGGAAGCGGGGAGCTGTTTTTT. It codes for CASRRTSGSGELFF.

CDR3 protein: CASSDRLYGYTF. The CDR3 coding sequence is TGTGCCAGCAGCGACAGGCTTTATGGCTACACCTTC. The chain carries TRBV6-2 or TRBV6-3 and TRBJ1-2; D is possibly TRBD1 (6 bases). The germline V gene encodes CDR1 MNHEY and CDR2 SVGEGT. CDR3 length: 12 residues. Deletions cut 6 bases from V and 5 bases from J, with 10 bases between.

The rearrangement links TRBV7-9 to TRBJ1-4; D is undetermined. CDR1 is SEHNR and CDR2 is FQNEAQ in the germline V gene (reference sequence). The CDR3 is 14 residues long. Between the trimmed V and J ends, which lost 5 bases and 2 bases, there was a span of 9 bases. DNA for the CDR3: TGTGCCAGCAGCATCTTAGCCACTAATGAAAAACTGTTTTTT. Residues: CASSILATNEKLFF. The full variable domain, its missing parts supplied by reference TRBV7-9 and TRBJ1-4, is DTGVSQNPRHKITKRGQNVTFRCDPISEHNRLYWYRQTLGQGPEFLTYFQNEAQLEKSRLLSDRFSAERPKGSFSTLEIQRTEQGDSAMYLCASSILATNEKLFFGSGTQLSVL.

The chain uses TRBV29-1 and TRBJ1-1; D is possibly TRBD1 (5 bases). CDR3 length equals 13 residues. V dropped 0 bases and J dropped 4 bases, with 9 bases sitting between them. CDR1 SQVTM and CDR2 ANQGSEA come from the germline V gene. CDR3 sequence reads: CSVEEPGGTEAFF. The CDR3 DNA follows: TGCAGCGTTGAAGAGCCGGGGGGCACTGAAGCTTTCTTT.

This rearrangement joins TRBV5-1 to TRBJ1-5; 10 nucleotides match TRBD1. V lost 4 bases and J lost 5; bases outside the gene matches: 3. This CDR3 spans 14 amino acids. Germline CDR1 is SGHRS and CDR2 is YFSETQ. CDR3 residues: CASSRTGGDQPQHF. Here the CDR3 DNA reads TGCGCCAGCAGCCGGACAGGGGGGGATCAGCCCCAGCATTTT.

This chain connects TRBV12-3 or TRBV12-4 to TRBJ2-7; D possibly corresponds to TRBD1 (6 bases). CDR3 size: 13 residues. V was pared by 3 bases and J by 1 base, with 7 bases between. The CDR3 DNA reads TGTGCCAGCAGTTTGAGGGGGTCCTACGAGCAGTACTTC. Protein sequence: CASSLRGSYEQYF.

This chain joins TRBV3-1 (or the pseudogene TRBV3-2) and TRBJ2-7; the D gene is possibly TRBD2 (6 bases). Between the trimmed V and J ends, which lost 6 bases and 5 bases, there was a span of 20 bases. Germline CDR1 and CDR2: LGHDT and YNNKEL (reference sequence). The CDR3 is made up of 15 amino acids. The CDR3: CASSHIRGRSDEQYF. The CDR3 DNA is TGTGCCAGCAGTCATATCCGGGGGAGGAGTGACGAGCAGTACTTC.

This chain joins TRBV7-2 and TRBJ1-1; D may be TRBD1 (6 bases). Germline CDR1 reads SGHTA; CDR2 reads FQGNSA. The V end lost 4 bases, the J end lost 1 base, and 16 bases lay between the germline ends. The CDR3 totals 16 residues. Here the CDR3 DNA reads TGTGCCAGCAGCTGGCCGGGACAATTTGGGAACACTGAAGCTTTCTTT. This gives the protein CASSWPGQFGNTEAFF.

The V call is TRBV30, the J call TRBJ1-2; D possibly corresponds to TRBD1 (5 bases). V was pared by 0 bases and J by 2 bases, with 13 bases between. The CDR3 is made up of 15 amino acids. CDR1 and CDR2 (germline): GTSNPN, SVGIG (reference sequence). Written as DNA, the CDR3 is TGTGCCTGGAGTGTAAGCGGGTGGGGGAACTATGGCTACACCTTC. The encoded protein is CAWSVSGWGNYGYTF.

This rearrangement joins TRBV18 to TRBJ2-3; D may be TRBD2 (5 bases). Per the germline V gene, CDR1 is KGHSH and CDR2 is LQKENI. Between the trimmed V and J ends, which lost 0 bases and 5 bases, there was a span of 6 bases. The CDR3 has 13 amino acids. The CDR3 DNA reads TGTGCCAGCTCACCACCGGAGGAAGATACGCAGTATTTT. Translated: CASSPPEEDTQYF.

The chain has TRBV19 and TRBJ2-2; unclear D gene. The V gene's germline CDR1 is LNHDA and CDR2 SQIVND (reference sequence). The V gene lost 3 bases and the J gene lost 4 bases, with 12 bases spanning the gap. This CDR3 spans 15 amino acids. This CDR3 is CASSISITGTGELFF. In DNA form, the CDR3 reads TGTGCCAGTAGTATTAGTATCACTGGCACCGGGGAGCTGTTTTTT.

V and J are TRBV18 and TRBJ2-7; perhaps TRBD1 as D (6 bases). The V gene's germline CDR1 is KGHSH and CDR2 LQKENI. Deletions cut 4 bases from V and 6 bases from J, with 10 bases between. The CDR3 runs to 12 residues. CDR3 nucleotide sequence: TGTGCCAGCTCACGAGCAGGGGTCGAGCAGTACTTC. Protein: CASSRAGVEQYF.